The 18 T cell receptor beta chains presented below share a single source sample, sequenced in a study of T-cell reconstitution after alpha-beta-depleted transplantation in children. The TCRbeta library was prepared with unique molecular identifiers. From the PCR reads, TCRdb called clonotypes with MiXCR, one entry per CDR3 protein. The table shows fewer than 550,000 distinct CDR3 sequences, with approximately 10% occurring only once. The specimen comprised PBMCs from the stem cell graft donor, sampled from the stem cell graft. The source is a human donor who donated a stem cell graft to a child with acute myeloid leukemia.

This clonotype was seen only a few times. The chain has TRBV29-1 and TRBJ2-1, with 11 bases that match TRBD2. CDR3 size: 16 residues. In germline, CDR1 is SQVTM, CDR2 ANQGSEA. V lost 0 bases, J lost 7 bases, and 8 bases stayed unmatched. The CDR3 is CSVEDPLAGARNEQFF. CDR3 in DNA: TGCAGCGTTGAAGACCCACTAGCGGGAGCGCGGAATGAGCAGTTCTTC.

This chain connects TRBV5-1 to TRBJ2-7; no definite D call. V lost 4 bases and J 5 bases, leaving 13 bases between the germline ends. Per the germline V gene, CDR1 is SGHRS and CDR2 is YFSETQ. This CDR3 spans 13 amino acids. The CDR3 sequence is CASSPGPEHEQYF. DNA for the CDR3: TGCGCCAGCAGCCCGGGTCCTGAGCACGAGCAGTACTTC.

At least ten counts were recorded for this clonotype. The chain carries TRBV7-9 and TRBJ2-7; D perhaps matches TRBD1 (5 bases). The CDR3 length is 13 residues. Germline values: CDR1 SEHNR, CDR2 FQNEAQ (reference sequence). The ends were cut back, 4 bases at V and 2 bases at J, with 9 bases in the middle. The CDR3 nucleotides are TGTGCCAGCAGCTCACAGGCTACCTACGAGCAGTACTTC. The encoded protein is CASSSQATYEQYF.

This clonotype was detected only a few times. The rearrangement uses TRBV12-3 or TRBV12-4 and TRBJ2-2, with 8 bases identical to TRBD2. The CDR3 consists of 15 residues. V shed 5 bases, J shed 4 bases, and the junction held 6 bases outside the gene matches. CDR3 sequence (DNA): TGTGCCAGCAGTGCCGGGACTAGTCCCACCGGGGAGCTGTTTTTT. Translated: CASSAGTSPTGELFF.

In its sample, this clonotype was seen many times. The J gene is TRBJ2-3, the V gene TRBV7-9, with a tentative D call TRBD1 (6 bases). The CDR3 consists of 14 residues. The V and J ends lost 4 bases and 2 bases respectively, with 10 bases between them. The germline V gene encodes CDR1 SEHNR and CDR2 FQNEAQ (reference sequence). CDR3 bases: TGTGCCAGCAGCTCACAGGGCATCACAGATACGCAGTATTTT. Translation gives CASSSQGITDTQYF.

This clonotype came up a few times. CDR3 nucleotides: TGCGCCAGCATGGAGGGACCGGCCCAGTACTTC. It encodes CASMEGPAQYF. The genes are TRBV5-1 and TRBJ2-5; D might be TRBD2 (6 bases). Trimming left V 6 bases short and J 9 bases short, with 12 bases between. CDR3 length: 11 residues. The germline gives CDR1 SGHRS, CDR2 YFSETQ.

This sequence joins TRBV6-6 and TRBJ1-1; no reliable D call. V lost 7 bases and J lost 3, with 6 bases in between. Germline V gives CDR1 MNHNY, CDR2 SVGAGI (reference sequence). This CDR3 region has 11 residues. The CDR3 nucleotides read TGTGCCAGCATTCGGGACACTGAAGCTTTCTTT. Residues: CASIRDTEAFF.

Comment on this clonotype: A clone one base away is much larger, so this may be a read error. The chain has TRBV10-3 and TRBJ2-3; D is ambiguous. Trimming pared 3 bases from V and 5 bases from J, leaving 3 bases between. From germline, CDR1 is ENHRY and CDR2 SYGVKD. The CDR3 consists of 11 residues. CDR3 nucleotide sequence: TGTGCCATCAGTGACCGAGATACGCAGTATTTT. Protein: CAISDRDTQYF.

This chain connects TRBV29-1 to TRBJ2-7, with D possibly being TRBD2 (6 bases). Germline V gene data show CDR1 as SQVTM and CDR2 as ANQGSEA. The CDR3 is 12 amino acids. V was trimmed by 5 bases and J by 3 bases, leaving 11 bases between them. Here the CDR3 DNA reads TGCAGCGTTCCGGGGGTGGGCTACGAGCAGTACTTC. Amino acid sequence: CSVPGVGYEQYF.

The table lists this clonotype with many counts. This rearrangement joins TRBV14 to TRBJ2-1; TRBD1 matches at 7 bases. Germline lookup yields CDR1 SGHDN and CDR2 FVKESK. V lost 2 bases to trimming and J lost 0 bases; unmatched junction nucleotides: 7. The CDR3 totals 17 residues. The CDR3 sequence: CASSQSTGAGSYNEQFF. CDR3 nucleotides: TGTGCCAGCAGCCAATCCACAGGGGCGGGCTCCTACAATGAGCAGTTCTTC.

This clonotype was observed at least ten times. The rearrangement uses TRBV6-5 and TRBJ2-1, with D unclear. CDR1 is MNHEY, CDR2 SVGAGI, per germline. The CDR3 has 13 amino acids. V gave up 6 bases and J gave up 2 bases, with 8 bases separating them. The CDR3 reads CASSQLPYNEQFF. The CDR3 DNA follows: TGTGCCAGCAGCCAGTTACCCTACAATGAGCAGTTCTTC.

This clonotype was counted between two and nine times. This chain uses TRBV7-8 with TRBJ1-1, with D possibly TRBD1 on 5 matching bases. Germline CDR1 is SGHVS and CDR2 is FQNEAQ. Trimming took 7 bases from V and 6 from J, leaving 9 bases between them. The CDR3 loop spans 11 amino acids. DNA of the CDR3: TGTGCCAGCACACTGGGGGCTGAAGCTTTCTTT. Its protein is CASTLGAEAFF.

This clonotype was detected ten times or more. The chain uses TRBV5-5 and TRBJ2-7; D is unclear. The CDR3 covers 13 residues. Trimming stripped 0 bases from V and 3 bases from J, with 7 bases between. Germline V gives CDR1 SGHKS, CDR2 YYEKEE (reference sequence). CDR3 nucleotide sequence: TGTGCCAGCAGCTTGGGACACTTCTACGAGCAGTACGTC. Its translation: CASSLGHFYEQYV.

V is TRBV3-1 and J is TRBJ2-5, with 7 bases identical to TRBD1. The CDR3 runs 16 residues. With V trimmed by 5 bases and J by 4 bases, 13 bases remained unmatched. The germline gives CDR1 LGHDT, CDR2 YNNKEL (reference sequence). The DNA for the CDR3 is TGTGCCAGCAGCGCCATAGGGGGCGCGGTTGGAGAGACCCAGTACTTC. Its protein is CASSAIGGAVGETQYF.

In this sample, this clonotype turned up a few times. The chain couples TRBV27 to TRBJ2-1, with 9 nucleotides matching TRBD1. CDR3 size: 14 residues. In germline, CDR1 is MNHEY, CDR2 SMNVEV (reference sequence). Trimming cost V 2 bases and J 8 bases; bases outside gene matches: 4. As DNA, the CDR3 is TGTGCCAGCAGTTTAGGGACAGGGATTGATGAGCAGTTCTTC. Translating gives CASSLGTGIDEQFF.

This clonotype has a handful of counts. The CDR3 loop is CASSLTGGGSAEAFF. The CDR3 coding sequence is TGTGCCAGCAGCCTGACGGGGGGGGGCAGCGCTGAAGCTTTCTTT. This rearrangement joins TRBV12-3 or TRBV12-4 to TRBJ1-1; possibly TRBD1 for D (6 bases). Trimming removed 6 bases at V and 6 bases at J, with 20 bases between. This CDR3 is built from 15 residues.

This clonotype was detected a few times. V gene TRBV29-1 combines with J gene TRBJ2-5; TRBD1 is a possible D gene (5 bases). The CDR3 runs to 13 residues. The germline gives CDR1 SQVTM, CDR2 ANQGSEA. Trimming cost V 1 base and J 2 bases, with 8 bases left between them. This chain's CDR3 is CSVEVNRQETQYF. The CDR3, as DNA: TGCAGCGTTGAAGTGAACAGGCAAGAGACCCAGTACTTC.

Ten or more counts support this clonotype. This rearrangement joins TRBV12-3 or TRBV12-4 to TRBJ2-1; 8 bases align to TRBD2. This CDR3 is built from 13 residues. Trimming removed 4 bases from V and 8 bases from J; junction bases left unmatched: 4. CDR3 sequence reads: CASSSGTSYEQFF. CDR3 DNA sequence: TGTGCCAGCAGTTCCGGGACTAGTTATGAGCAGTTCTTC.